This entry lists 5 T cell receptor beta chains sequenced from one sample in a study of tumor-infiltrating lymphocytes in primary liver carcinoma. TCR beta cDNA was made from roughly 500 ng total RNA with a constant-region primer. Nested multiplex PCR, run for three rounds with slightly modified ARM-PCR, yielded TCR beta libraries. Each of the first two PCR rounds ran approximately 11 cycles with TRBV1-TRBV30 forward and C-beta reverse primers. TCRdb independently ran MiXCR on the multiplex PCR reads; one entry per CDR3 protein. This table holds roughly 100,000 distinct CDR3 sequences, about 70% found once. Both RNA and DNA were isolated together from around 18-30 mg of bulk tissue that had not been sorted. Sequences were obtained from liver tumor tissue from sampling region 2. Specified subset: tumor region T2, inferior pole. Every receptor here comes from a woman aged 60-70 years with primary liver carcinoma and hepatitis B virus infection.

There are many counts of this clonotype. The chain has TRBV28 and TRBJ2-7; 10 nucleotides match TRBD2. The CDR3 consists of 16 residues. J lost 7 bases, V lost 5 bases, and 14 bases had no gene match. Germline CDR1 and CDR2: MDHEN and SYDVKM. This chain's CDR3 is CASSPDLSGRAGEQYF. CDR3 DNA: TGTGCCAGCAGTCCCGACTTGAGCGGGAGGGCCGGGGAGCAGTACTTC.

To note about this clonotype: The conserved closing phenylalanine or tryptophan is absent in this CDR3, likely reflecting a read error. The V gene is TRBV29-1, the J gene TRBJ2-5; a possible D gene is TRBD1 (6 bases). Trimming cost V 5 bases and J 2 bases, with 15 bases left between them. Germline V CDR1 and CDR2: SQVTM, ANQGSEA. This CDR3 comprises 14 residues. In DNA, the CDR3 is TGCAGCGTTAAGGGGACACATGATCAAGAGACCCAGTACCTC. Translation: CSVKGTHDQETQYL.

A word on this clonotype: The junction differs from germline at one of its ends, possibly a read error. This chain uses TRBV29-1 with TRBJ2-1; TRBD1 is a possible D gene (5 bases). CDR1 SQVTM and CDR2 ANQGSEA come from the germline V gene. This CDR3 is 14 amino acids long. The CDR3 DNA follows: TGCAACGTTGAGAGCCAGGAAAGGGGCAATGAGCAGTCCTTC. It translates to CNVESQERGNEQSF.

This clonotype was counted once. Germline is not matched at one junction end, which may reflect a read error. This sequence joins TRBV11-2 and TRBJ2-3; the match to TRBD2 covers 7 bases. The CDR3 length is 15 residues. The germline gives CDR1 SGHAT, CDR2 FQNNGV. As DNA, the CDR3 is TGTGCCAGCACCTTCGGACTAGGACGTACAGGTACGCAGTATTTT. Translating it yields CASTFGLGRTGTQYF.

The chain couples TRBV11-2 to TRBJ2-7; D not certain. The CDR3 has 14 residues. V lost 8 bases, J lost 5 bases, and 19 bases lay in between. In germline, CDR1 is SGHAT, CDR2 FQNNGV. CDR3 nucleotides: TGTGCCAGCTGCCCGACGCCCCTCACCCACGAGCAGTACTTC. It translates to CASCPTPLTHEQYF.